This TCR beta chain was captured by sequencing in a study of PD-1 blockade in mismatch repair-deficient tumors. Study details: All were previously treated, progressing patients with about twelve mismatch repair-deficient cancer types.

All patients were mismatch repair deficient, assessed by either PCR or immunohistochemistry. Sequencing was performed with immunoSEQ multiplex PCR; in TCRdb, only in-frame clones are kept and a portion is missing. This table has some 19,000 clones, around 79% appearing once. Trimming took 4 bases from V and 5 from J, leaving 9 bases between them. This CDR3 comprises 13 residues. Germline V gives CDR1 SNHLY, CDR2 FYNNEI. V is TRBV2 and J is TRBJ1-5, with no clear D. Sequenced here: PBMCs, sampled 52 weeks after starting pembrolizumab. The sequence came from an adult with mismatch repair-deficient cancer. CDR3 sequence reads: CASSVLRDQPQHF. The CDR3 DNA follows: TGTGCCAGCAGTGTCTTGAGAGATCAGCCCCAGCATTTT.